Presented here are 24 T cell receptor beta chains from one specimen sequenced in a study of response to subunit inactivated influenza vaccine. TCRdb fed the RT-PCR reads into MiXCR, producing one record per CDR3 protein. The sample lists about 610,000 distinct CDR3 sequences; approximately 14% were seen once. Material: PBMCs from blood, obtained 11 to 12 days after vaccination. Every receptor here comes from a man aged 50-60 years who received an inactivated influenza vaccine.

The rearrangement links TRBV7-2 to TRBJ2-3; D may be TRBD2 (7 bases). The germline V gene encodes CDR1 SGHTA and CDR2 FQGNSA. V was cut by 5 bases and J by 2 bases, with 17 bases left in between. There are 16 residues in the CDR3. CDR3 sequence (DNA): TGTGCCAGCAGCCCAGCAAGGGGGGGATACACAGATACGCAGTATTTT. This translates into CASSPARGGYTDTQYF.

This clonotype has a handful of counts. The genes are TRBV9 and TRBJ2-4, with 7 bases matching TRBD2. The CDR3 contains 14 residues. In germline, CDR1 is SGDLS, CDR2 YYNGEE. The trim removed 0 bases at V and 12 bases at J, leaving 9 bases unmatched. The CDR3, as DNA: TGTGCCAGCAGCGTAGTGGGCGGGAGAGATAATCAGTACTTC. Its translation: CASSVVGGRDNQYF.

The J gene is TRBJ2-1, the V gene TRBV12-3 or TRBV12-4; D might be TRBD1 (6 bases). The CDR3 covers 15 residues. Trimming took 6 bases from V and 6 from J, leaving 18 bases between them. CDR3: CASSTTNTGSNEQFF. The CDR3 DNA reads TGTGCCAGCAGCACGACCAACACAGGGTCCAATGAGCAGTTCTTC.

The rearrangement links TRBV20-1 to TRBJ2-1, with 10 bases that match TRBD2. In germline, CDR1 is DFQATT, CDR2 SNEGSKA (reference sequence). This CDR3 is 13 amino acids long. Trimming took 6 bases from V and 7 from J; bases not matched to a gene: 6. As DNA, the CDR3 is TGCAGTGCCAGGGGGACTAGCGCGAATGAGCAGTTCTTC. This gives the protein CSARGTSANEQFF.

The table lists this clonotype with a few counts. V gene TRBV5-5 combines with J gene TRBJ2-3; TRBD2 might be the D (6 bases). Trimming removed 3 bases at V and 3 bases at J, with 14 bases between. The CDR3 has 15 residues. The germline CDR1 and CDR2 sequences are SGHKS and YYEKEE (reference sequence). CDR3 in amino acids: CASSYDYGRTDTQYF. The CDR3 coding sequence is TGTGCCAGCAGCTATGACTACGGGAGAACAGATACGCAGTATTTT.

The CDR3 region has the DNA TGTGCCAGCAGCCCTAGAGGCCGGGGGGCCAAGGCCAAAAACATTCAGTACTTC. Encoded protein: CASSPRGRGAKAKNIQYF. The V call is TRBV11-2, the J call TRBJ2-4, with TRBD2 as a possible D gene (7 bases). Germline CDR1 reads SGHAT; CDR2 reads FQNNGV. Trimming cost V 5 bases and J 1 base, with 21 bases left between them. This CDR3 is built from 18 residues.

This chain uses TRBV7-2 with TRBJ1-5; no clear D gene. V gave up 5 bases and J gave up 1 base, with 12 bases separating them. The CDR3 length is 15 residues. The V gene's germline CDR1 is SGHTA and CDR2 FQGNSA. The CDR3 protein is CASSPRGVSNQPQHF. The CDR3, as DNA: TGTGCCAGCAGCCCCCGGGGAGTAAGCAATCAGCCCCAGCATTTT.

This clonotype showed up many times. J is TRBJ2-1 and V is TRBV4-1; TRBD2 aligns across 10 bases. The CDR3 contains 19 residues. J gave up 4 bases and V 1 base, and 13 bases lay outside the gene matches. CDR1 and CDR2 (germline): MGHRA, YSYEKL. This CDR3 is CASSQVFTSGGVVYNEQFF. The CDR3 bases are TGCGCCAGCAGCCAAGTCTTCACCAGCGGGGGGGTCGTATACAATGAGCAGTTCTTC.

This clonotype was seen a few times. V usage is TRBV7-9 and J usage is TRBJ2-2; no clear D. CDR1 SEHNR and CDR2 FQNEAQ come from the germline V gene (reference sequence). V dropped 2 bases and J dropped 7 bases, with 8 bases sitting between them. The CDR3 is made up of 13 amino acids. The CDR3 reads CASSLRGFGELFF. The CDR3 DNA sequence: TGTGCCAGCAGCTTACGCGGCTTCGGGGAGCTGTTTTTT.

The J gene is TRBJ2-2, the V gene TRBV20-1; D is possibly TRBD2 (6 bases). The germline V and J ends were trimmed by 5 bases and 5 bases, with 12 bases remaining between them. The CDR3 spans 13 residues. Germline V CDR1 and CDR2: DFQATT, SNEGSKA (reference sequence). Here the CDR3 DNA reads TGCAGTGCTTCCGGGACTCTGACCGGGGAGCTGTTTTTT. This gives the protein CSASGTLTGELFF.

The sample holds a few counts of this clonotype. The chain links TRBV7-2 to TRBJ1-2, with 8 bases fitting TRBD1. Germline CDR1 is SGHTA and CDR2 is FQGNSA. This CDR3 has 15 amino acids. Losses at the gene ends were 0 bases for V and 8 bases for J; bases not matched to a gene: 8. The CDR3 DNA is TGTGCCAGCAGCTTAGCAGATACAGGGGGAACCGGCTACACCTTC. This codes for CASSLADTGGTGYTF.

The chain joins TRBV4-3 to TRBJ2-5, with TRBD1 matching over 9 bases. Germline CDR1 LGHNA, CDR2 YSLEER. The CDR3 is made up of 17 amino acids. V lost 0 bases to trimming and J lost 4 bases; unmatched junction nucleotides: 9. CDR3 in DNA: TGCGCCAGCAGCCAAGATTTCGCGACAGGGGGGAGAGAGACCCAGTACTTC. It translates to CASSQDFATGGRETQYF.

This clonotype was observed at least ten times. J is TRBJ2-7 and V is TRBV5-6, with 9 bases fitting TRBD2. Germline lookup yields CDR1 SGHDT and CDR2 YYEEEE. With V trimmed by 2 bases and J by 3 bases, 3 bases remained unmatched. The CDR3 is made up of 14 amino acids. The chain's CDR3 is CASSFSGSGYEQYF. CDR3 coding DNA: TGTGCCAGCAGCTTTAGCGGGAGCGGCTACGAGCAGTACTTC.

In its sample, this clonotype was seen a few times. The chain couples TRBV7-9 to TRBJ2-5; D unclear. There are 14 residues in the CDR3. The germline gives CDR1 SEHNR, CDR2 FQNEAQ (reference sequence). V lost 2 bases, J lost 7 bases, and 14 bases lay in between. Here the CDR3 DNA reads TGTGCCAGCAGCTTACCCCAGGATATTGGGACCCAGTACTTC. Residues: CASSLPQDIGTQYF.

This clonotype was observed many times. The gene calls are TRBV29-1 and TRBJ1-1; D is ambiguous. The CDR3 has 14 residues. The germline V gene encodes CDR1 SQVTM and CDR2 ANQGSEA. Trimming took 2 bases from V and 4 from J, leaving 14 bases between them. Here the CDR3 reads CSVETVSVITEAFF. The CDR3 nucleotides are TGCAGCGTTGAAACCGTAAGTGTAATCACTGAAGCTTTCTTT.

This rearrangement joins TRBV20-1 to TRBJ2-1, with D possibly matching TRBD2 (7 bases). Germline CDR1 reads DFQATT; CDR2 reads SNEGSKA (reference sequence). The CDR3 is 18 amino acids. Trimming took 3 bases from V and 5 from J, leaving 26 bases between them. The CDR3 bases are TGCAGTGCTAGGGGGGGGTACCGGGACACACGGTCGGACAATGAGCAGTTCTTC. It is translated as CSARGGYRDTRSDNEQFF.

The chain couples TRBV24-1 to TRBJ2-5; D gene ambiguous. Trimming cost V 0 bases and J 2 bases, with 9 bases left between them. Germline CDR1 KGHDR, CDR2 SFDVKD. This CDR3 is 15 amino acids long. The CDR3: CATSDLFSEQETQYF. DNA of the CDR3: TGTGCCACCAGTGATTTGTTCTCAGAACAAGAGACCCAGTACTTC.

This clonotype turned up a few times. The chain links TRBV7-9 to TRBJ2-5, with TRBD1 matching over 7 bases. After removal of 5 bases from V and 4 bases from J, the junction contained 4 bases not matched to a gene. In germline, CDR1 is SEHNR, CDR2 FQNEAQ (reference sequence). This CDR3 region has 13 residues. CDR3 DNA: TGTGCCAGCAGCACTCAGGGGGTAGAGACCCAGTACTTC. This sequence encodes CASSTQGVETQYF.

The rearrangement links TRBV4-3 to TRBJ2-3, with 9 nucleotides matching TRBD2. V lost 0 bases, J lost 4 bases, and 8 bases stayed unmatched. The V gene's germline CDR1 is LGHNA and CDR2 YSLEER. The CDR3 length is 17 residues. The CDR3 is CASSQEALREGPDTQYF. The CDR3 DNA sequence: TGCGCCAGCAGCCAAGAAGCATTGCGGGAGGGCCCAGATACGCAGTATTTT.

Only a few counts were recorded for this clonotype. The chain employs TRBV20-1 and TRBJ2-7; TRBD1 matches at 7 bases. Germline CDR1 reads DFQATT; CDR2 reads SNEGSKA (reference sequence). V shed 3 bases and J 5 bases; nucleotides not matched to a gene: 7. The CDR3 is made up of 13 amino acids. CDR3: CSARPQTGNEQYF. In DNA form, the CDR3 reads TGCAGTGCTAGGCCCCAGACAGGGAACGAGCAGTACTTC.

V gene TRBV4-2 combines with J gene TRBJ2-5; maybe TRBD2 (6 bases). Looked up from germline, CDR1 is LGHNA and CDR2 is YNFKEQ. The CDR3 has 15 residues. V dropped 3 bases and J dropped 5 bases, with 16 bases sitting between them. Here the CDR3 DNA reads TGTGCCAGCAGCCAGGAGGGACGAGGTGCTGAGACCCAGTACTTC. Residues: CASSQEGRGAETQYF.

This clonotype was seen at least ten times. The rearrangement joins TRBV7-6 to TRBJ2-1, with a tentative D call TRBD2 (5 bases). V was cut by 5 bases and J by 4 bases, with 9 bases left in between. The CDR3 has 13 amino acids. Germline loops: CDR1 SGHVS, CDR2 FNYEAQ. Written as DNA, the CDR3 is TGTGCCAGCAGCGCCGGACTGTACAATGAGCAGTTCTTC. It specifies CASSAGLYNEQFF. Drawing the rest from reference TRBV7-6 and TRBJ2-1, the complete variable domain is GAGVSQSPRYKVTKRGQDVALRCDPISGHVSLYWYRQALGQGPEFLTYFNYEAQQDKSGLPNDRFSAERPEGSISTLTIQRTEQRDSAMYRCASSAGLYNEQFFGPGTRLTVL.

The CDR3 loop reads CASSQDNRAEETQYF. Written as DNA, the CDR3 is TGTGCCAGCAGCCAAGATAATCGGGCTGAGGAGACCCAGTACTTC. V gene TRBV4-2 combines with J gene TRBJ2-5; no definite D call. Germline CDR1 reads LGHNA; CDR2 reads YNFKEQ. V was clipped by 0 bases and J by 5 bases, with 13 bases between them. The CDR3 runs 15 residues.

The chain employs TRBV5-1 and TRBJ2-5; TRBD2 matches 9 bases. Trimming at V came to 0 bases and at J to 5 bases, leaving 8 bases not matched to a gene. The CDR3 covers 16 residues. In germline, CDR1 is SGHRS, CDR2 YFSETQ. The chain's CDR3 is CASSLGDLAGRETQYF. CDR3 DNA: TGCGCCAGCAGCTTGGGCGACCTAGCGGGGCGCGAGACCCAGTACTTC.